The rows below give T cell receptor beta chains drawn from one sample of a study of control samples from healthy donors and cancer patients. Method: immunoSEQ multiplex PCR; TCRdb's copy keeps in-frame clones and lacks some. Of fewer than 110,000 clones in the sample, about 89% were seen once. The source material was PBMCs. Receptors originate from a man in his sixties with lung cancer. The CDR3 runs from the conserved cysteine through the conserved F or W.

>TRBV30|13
CAWSVRVDQPQHF
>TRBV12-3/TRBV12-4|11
CASNKNTEAFF
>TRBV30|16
CAWSVSVGDLNSPLHF
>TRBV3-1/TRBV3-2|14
CASSQNSDTGELFF
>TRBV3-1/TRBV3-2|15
CASSRNEGSGNTIYF
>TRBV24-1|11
CATALYNEQFF
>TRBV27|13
CASSLGGGSGYTF
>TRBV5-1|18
CASSLGLGQGSNTGELFF
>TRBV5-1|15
CASSLAAQGNYGYTF
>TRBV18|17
CASSPIGPGQENYGYTF
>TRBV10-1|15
CASSQRWTVGTEAFF
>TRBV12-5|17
CASGLVRDGETRTEAFF
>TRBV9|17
CASSANRVAGQYNEQFF
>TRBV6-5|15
CASSNGRRRGTEAFF
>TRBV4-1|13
CASSRTDNLVAFF
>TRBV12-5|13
CASAFGQGLEAFF
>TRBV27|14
CASSYNRETGELFF
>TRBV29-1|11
CSPFSGAEAFF
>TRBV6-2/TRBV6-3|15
CASSTTVGTAYGYTF
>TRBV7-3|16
CASSRQAGGIYNEQFF
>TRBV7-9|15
CASSLVWVKGSEAFF
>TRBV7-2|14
CASSSRTGSDTQYF
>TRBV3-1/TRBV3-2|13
CASRGTSTDTQYF
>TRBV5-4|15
CASSLGSGVTEKLFF
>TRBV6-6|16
CASSYGTGGQNTEAFF
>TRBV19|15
CASSRPGTAFYGYTF
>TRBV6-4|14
CASSDTGITDTQYF
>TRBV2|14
CASSGDRGIDEQFF